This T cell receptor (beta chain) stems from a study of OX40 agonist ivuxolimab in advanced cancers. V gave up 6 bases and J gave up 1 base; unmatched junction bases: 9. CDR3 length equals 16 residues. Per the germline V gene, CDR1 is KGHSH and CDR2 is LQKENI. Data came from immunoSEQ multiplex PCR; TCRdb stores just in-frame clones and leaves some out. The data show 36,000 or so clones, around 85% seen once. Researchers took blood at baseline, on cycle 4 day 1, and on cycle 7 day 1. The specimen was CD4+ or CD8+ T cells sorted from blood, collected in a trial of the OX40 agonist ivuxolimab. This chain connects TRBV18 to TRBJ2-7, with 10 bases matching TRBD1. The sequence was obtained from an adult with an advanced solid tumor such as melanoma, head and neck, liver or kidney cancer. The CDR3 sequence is CASSLGQGTKSYEQYF. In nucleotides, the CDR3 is TGTGCCAGCTCTTTGGGACAGGGGACAAAATCCTACGAGCAGTACTTC.